This T cell receptor beta chain was recorded in a study of brain T cells in children with intractable seizures. The length of the CDR3 is 13 residues. CDR1 SGHTA and CDR2 FQGNSA come from the germline V gene. V was cut by 3 bases and J by 3 bases, with 9 bases left in between. The method was immunoSEQ multiplex PCR; TCRdb's version includes in-frame clones alone and lacks a portion of them. The sample lists 100,000 to 120,000 clones, approximately 94% occurring once. Notes on this clone: In the same sample, other DNA sequences code for this CDR3.

The sequences come from peripheral blood, collected at surgery. The chain recombines TRBV7-2 with TRBJ2-7, with a tentative D call TRBD1 (5 bases). The sequence came from a boy in the first two years of life with hemimegalencephaly and intractable seizures. CDR3 sequence reads: CASSLTRDYEQYF. The CDR3 nucleotides read TGTGCCAGCAGCTTGACCAGGGACTACGAGCAGTACTTC. Using reference TRBV7-2 and TRBJ2-7 for the parts outside the CDR3, the full variable domain is GAGVSQSPSNKVTEKGKDVELRCDPISGHTALYWYRQSLGQGLEFLIYFQGNSAPDKSGLPSDRFSAERTGGSVSTLTIQRTQQEDSAVYLCASSLTRDYEQYFGPGTRLTVT.